These 18 T cell receptor beta chains originate from one sample sequenced in a study of radiotherapy plus CTLA-4 blockade in lung cancer. Sequenced by immunoSEQ multiplex PCR; TCRdb stores in-frame clones only, minus some. The repertoire includes some 38,000 clones, about 70% of them detected once, and around 9.5% sits in the top ten. This specimen was peripheral blood, taken from a patient treated with radiotherapy plus ipilimumab. The receptors come from a human donor with non-small cell lung cancer who had stable disease on radiotherapy plus ipilimumab.

V is TRBV23-1 and J is TRBJ1-2; D unclear. TRBV23-1 is placed among ORFs of uncertain function. With 2 bases removed from V and 0 bases from J, the gap between germline ends came to 16 bases. CDR3 length equals 17 residues. CDR3 sequence (DNA): TGCGCCAGCAGTCAAAAAACCCAAACCGGGGCTAACTATGGCTACACCTTC. Encoded protein: CASSQKTQTGANYGYTF.

The chain carries TRBV7-2 and TRBJ2-3; D unclear. Germline V gene lookup returns CDR1 SGHTA and CDR2 FQGNSA. The CDR3 sequence is 12 residues long. With 1 base removed from V and 13 bases from J, the gap between germline ends came to 12 bases. Written as DNA, the CDR3 is TGTGCCAGCAGCTTAGGCTTTAGAGAGAAGTATTTT. Translating gives CASSLGFREKYF.

The rearrangement links TRBV19 to TRBJ2-7; no clear D. The germline gives CDR1 LNHDA, CDR2 SQIVND (reference sequence). With 5 bases removed from V and 3 bases from J, the gap between germline ends came to 5 bases. This CDR3 region has 11 residues. The CDR3 DNA sequence: TGTGCCAGTAGTGGCCGCTACGAGCAGTACTTC. Its protein product is CASSGRYEQYF.

This chain connects TRBV5-6 to TRBJ1-3; 12 bases are a match to TRBD1. The germline V gene encodes CDR1 SGHDT and CDR2 YYEEEE. The CDR3 is 17 amino acids. V shed 4 bases, J shed 0 bases, and the junction held 5 bases outside the gene matches. CDR3 region: CASSAGQGAYSGNTIYF. Here the CDR3 DNA reads TGTGCCAGCAGCGCGGGACAGGGGGCTTACTCTGGAAACACCATATATTTT.

This clone was detected only once. This chain connects TRBV13 to TRBJ1-5, with TRBD1 matching 7 bases. This CDR3 spans 14 amino acids. Germline CDR1 PRHDT, CDR2 FYEKMQ (reference sequence). The V gene end was trimmed by 6 bases and the J gene end by 4 bases; junction bases not matched to a gene: 6. CDR3: CASSRGRGNQPQHF. CDR3 coding DNA: TGTGCCAGCAGTCGTGGCAGGGGGAATCAGCCCCAGCATTTT.

This rearrangement joins TRBV28 to TRBJ1-1; D uncertain. Germline CDR1 and CDR2: MDHEN and SYDVKM. CDR3 length equals 14 residues. Trimming took off 6 bases at V and 2 bases at J, with 13 bases between the two ends. CDR3 DNA: TGTGCCAGCAGGCCCCGACGGAGAAACACTGAAGCTTTCTTT. Translating it yields CASRPRRRNTEAFF.

J is TRBJ1-5 and V is TRBV9, with 7 bases fitting TRBD1. CDR1 SGDLS and CDR2 YYNGEE come from the germline V gene. V lost 0 bases to trimming and J lost 6 bases; unmatched junction nucleotides: 6. The CDR3 runs to 15 residues. The CDR3 reads CASSVGQGGFQPQHF. CDR3 sequence (DNA): TGTGCCAGCAGCGTAGGACAGGGAGGGTTTCAGCCCCAGCATTTT.

The CDR3 nucleotides are TGTGCCAGTAGTATACAGGAGGGTCAGCCCCAGCATTTT. Translation gives CASSIQEGQPQHF. The V and J genes are TRBV19 and TRBJ1-5; no reliable D call. Between the trimmed V and J ends, which lost 2 bases and 6 bases, there was a span of 8 bases. The CDR3 is 13 amino acids. CDR1 is LNHDA, CDR2 SQIVND, per germline (reference sequence).

The rearrangement uses TRBV13 and TRBJ2-2; 10 bases line up with TRBD1. The CDR3 length is 17 residues. With 1 base clipped from V and 4 bases from J, the junction kept 6 bases outside the gene matches. Per the germline V gene, CDR1 is PRHDT and CDR2 is FYEKMQ (reference sequence). The CDR3 nucleotides read TGTGCCAGCAGCTTAGAGGGGGGGACAGGGGCCACCGGGGAGCTGTTTTTT. This sequence encodes CASSLEGGTGATGELFF.

This sequence joins TRBV9 and TRBJ1-5; D gene uncertain. V lost 0 bases and J lost 5, with 6 bases in between. Looked up from germline, CDR1 is SGDLS and CDR2 is YYNGEE. The CDR3 is 13 amino acids. CDR3 in DNA: TGTGCCAGCAGCGTAGCTTTGGATCAGCCCCAGCATTTT. This codes for CASSVALDQPQHF.

The chain is built from TRBV6-5 and TRBJ1-5, with D perhaps matching TRBD1 (5 bases). The CDR3 length is 15 residues. CDR1 is MNHEY, CDR2 SVGAGI, per germline. V dropped 6 bases and J dropped 9 bases, with 21 bases sitting between them. This CDR3 reads CASSSPRRGPAPQHF. The DNA for the CDR3 is TGTGCCAGCAGCAGCCCTCGGAGGGGCCCGGCGCCCCAGCATTTT.

The J gene is TRBJ1-4, the V gene TRBV2; tentative D call: TRBD1 (6 bases). CDR1 is SNHLY, CDR2 FYNNEI, per germline. Trimming stripped 11 bases from V and 8 bases from J, with 18 bases between. The CDR3 spans 13 residues. For the CDR3, the DNA is TGTGCCTCTCAGGGGAATCGCAAAGAAAAACTGTTTTTT. This gives the protein CASQGNRKEKLFF.

This chain links TRBV4-3 with TRBJ1-1; TRBD1 aligns across 8 bases. The CDR3 is 16 residues long. The trim removed 4 bases at V and 2 bases at J, leaving 9 bases unmatched. The germline CDR1 and CDR2 sequences are LGHNA and YSLEER. The CDR3 is CASSPTGQAFNTEAFF. In nucleotides, the CDR3 is TGCGCCAGCAGCCCTACGGGACAGGCGTTTAACACTGAAGCTTTCTTT.

This clone showed up just a few times. The V and J genes are TRBV5-5 and TRBJ2-2; D assignment may be TRBD1 or TRBD2 (6 bases each). V lost 1 base and J 6 bases, leaving 13 bases between the germline ends. There are 15 residues in the CDR3. Germline-derived CDR1 and CDR2 are SGHKS and YYEKEE (reference sequence). CDR3 DNA sequence: TGTGCCAGCAGCTTGTTGGGGGGCGCCGCCGGGGAGCTGTTTTTT. As protein: CASSLLGGAAGELFF.

The rearrangement links TRBV19 to TRBJ2-3; 10 nucleotides align to TRBD1. Germline trimming cut 2 bases from V and 4 bases from J; bases unmatched to any gene: 6. Germline assignment: CDR1 LNHDA and CDR2 SQIVND (reference sequence). CDR3 size: 16 residues. In DNA form, the CDR3 reads TGTGCCAGTAGTATACTCCCGGGACAGGGGCCAGATACGCAGTATTTT. This translates into CASSILPGQGPDTQYF.

The V and J genes are TRBV19 and TRBJ1-3, with 9 bases identical to TRBD1. The CDR3 is 14 amino acids. The junction had 2 bases not matched to a gene; V was cut back by 8 bases and J by 0 bases. Germline CDR1 LNHDA, CDR2 SQIVND (reference sequence). CDR3 protein: CASGTGISGNTIYF. The CDR3 DNA sequence: TGTGCCAGTGGGACAGGGATCTCTGGAAACACCATATATTTT.

The gene calls are TRBV18 and TRBJ1-3; 7 bases agree with TRBD1. V was clipped by 1 base and J by 2 bases; unmatched bases: 5. The germline V gene encodes CDR1 KGHSH and CDR2 LQKENI. This CDR3 has 16 amino acids. CDR3 protein: CASSPLPRGPGNTIYF. In DNA form, the CDR3 reads TGTGCCAGCTCACCACTGCCTAGGGGGCCTGGAAACACCATATATTTT.

The genes are TRBV9 and TRBJ2-1, with 9 bases aligning to TRBD1. The CDR3 contains 19 residues. The V gene's germline CDR1 is SGDLS and CDR2 YYNGEE. With V trimmed by 2 bases and J by 7 bases, 19 bases remained unmatched. CDR3 in amino acids: CASSVLTGGLSKFGNEQFF. In DNA, the CDR3 is TGTGCCAGCAGCGTTCTGACAGGGGGTCTCTCCAAATTCGGAAATGAGCAGTTCTTC. The whole variable domain, filled in from reference TRBV9 and TRBJ2-1, reads DSGVTQTPKHLITATGQRVTLRCSPRSGDLSVYWYQQSLDQGLQFLIQYYNGEERAKGNILERFSAQQFPDLHSELNLSSLELGDSALYFCASSVLTGGLSKFGNEQFFGPGTRLTVL.